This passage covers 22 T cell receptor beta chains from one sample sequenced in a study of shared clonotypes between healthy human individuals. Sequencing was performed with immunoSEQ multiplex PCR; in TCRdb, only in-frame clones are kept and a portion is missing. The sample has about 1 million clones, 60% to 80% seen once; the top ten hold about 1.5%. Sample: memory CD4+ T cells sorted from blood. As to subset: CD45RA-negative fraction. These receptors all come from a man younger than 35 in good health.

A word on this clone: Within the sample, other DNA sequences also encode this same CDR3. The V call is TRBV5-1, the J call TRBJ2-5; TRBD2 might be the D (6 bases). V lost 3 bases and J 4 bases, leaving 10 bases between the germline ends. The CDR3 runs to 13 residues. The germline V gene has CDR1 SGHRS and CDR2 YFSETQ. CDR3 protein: CASSSGDGETQYF. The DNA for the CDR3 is TGCGCCAGCAGCTCGGGGGATGGAGAGACCCAGTACTTC.

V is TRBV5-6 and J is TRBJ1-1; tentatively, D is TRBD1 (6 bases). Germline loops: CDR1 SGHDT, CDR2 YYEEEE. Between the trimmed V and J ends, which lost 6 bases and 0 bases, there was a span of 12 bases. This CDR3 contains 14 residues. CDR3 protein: CASTTGQMNTEAFF. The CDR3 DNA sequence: TGTGCCAGCACCACCGGACAGATGAACACTGAAGCTTTCTTT.

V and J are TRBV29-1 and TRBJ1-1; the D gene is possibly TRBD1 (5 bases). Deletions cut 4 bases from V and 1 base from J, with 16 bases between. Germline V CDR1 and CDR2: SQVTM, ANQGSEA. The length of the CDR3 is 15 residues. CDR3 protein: CSVGYRSRENTEAFF. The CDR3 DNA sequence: TGCAGCGTTGGATACAGGAGCCGTGAGAACACTGAAGCTTTCTTT. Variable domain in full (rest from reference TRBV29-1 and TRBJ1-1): SAVISQKPSRDICQRGTSLTIQCQVDSQVTMMFWYRQQPGQSLTLIATANQGSEATYESGFVIDKFPISRPNLTFSTLTVSNMSPEDSSIYLCSVGYRSRENTEAFFGQGTRLTVV.

In DNA, the CDR3 is TGTGCCAGCAGCATTCGGACTAGCGGGATTGGGACCGGGGAGCTGTTTTTT. It translates to CASSIRTSGIGTGELFF. The chain couples TRBV5-6 to TRBJ2-2; TRBD2 aligns across 12 bases. CDR3 length equals 17 residues. Germline V gene sequence: CDR1 SGHDT, CDR2 YYEEEE. Losses at the gene ends were 4 bases for V and 5 bases for J; bases not matched to a gene: 9. The full variable domain, its missing parts supplied by reference TRBV5-6 and TRBJ2-2, is DAGVTQSPTHLIKTRGQQVTLRCSPKSGHDTVSWYQQALGQGPQFIFQYYEEEERQRGNFPDRFSGHQFPNYSSELNVNALLLGDSALYLCASSIRTSGIGTGELFFGEGSRLTVL.

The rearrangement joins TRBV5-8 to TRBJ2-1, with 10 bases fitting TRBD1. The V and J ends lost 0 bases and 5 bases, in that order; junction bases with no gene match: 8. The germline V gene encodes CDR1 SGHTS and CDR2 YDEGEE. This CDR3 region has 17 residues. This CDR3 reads CASSLAWGTGVNNEQFF. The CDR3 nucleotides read TGTGCCAGCAGCTTGGCCTGGGGGACAGGGGTCAACAATGAGCAGTTCTTC.

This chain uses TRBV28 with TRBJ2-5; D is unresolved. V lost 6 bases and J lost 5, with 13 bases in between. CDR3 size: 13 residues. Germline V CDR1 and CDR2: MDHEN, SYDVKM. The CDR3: CASSYSPKETQYF. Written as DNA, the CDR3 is TGTGCCAGCAGCTACAGCCCCAAGGAGACCCAGTACTTC.

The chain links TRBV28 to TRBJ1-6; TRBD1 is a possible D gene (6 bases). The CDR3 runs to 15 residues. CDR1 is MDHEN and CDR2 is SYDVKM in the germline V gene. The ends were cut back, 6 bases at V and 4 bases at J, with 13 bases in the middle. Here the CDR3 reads CASSPGQLYNSPLHF. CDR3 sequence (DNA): TGTGCCAGCAGCCCAGGACAGCTTTATAATTCACCCCTCCACTTT.

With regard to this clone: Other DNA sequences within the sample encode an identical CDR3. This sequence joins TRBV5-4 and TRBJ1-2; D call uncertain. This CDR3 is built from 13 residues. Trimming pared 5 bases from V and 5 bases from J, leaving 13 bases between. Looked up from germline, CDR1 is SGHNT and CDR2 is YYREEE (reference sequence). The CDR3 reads CASSLPAGYGYTF. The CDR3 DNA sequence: TGTGCCAGCAGTCTGCCGGCGGGGTATGGCTACACCTTC.

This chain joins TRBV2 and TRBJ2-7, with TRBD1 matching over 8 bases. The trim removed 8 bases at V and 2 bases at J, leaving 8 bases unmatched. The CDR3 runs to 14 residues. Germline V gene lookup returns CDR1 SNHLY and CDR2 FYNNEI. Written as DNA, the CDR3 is TGTGCCAGCGAAACAGGGGGTCCAACCTACGAGCAGTACTTC. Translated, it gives CASETGGPTYEQYF.

The CDR3 DNA follows: TGTGCCACCAGCAGGGACTACGCGCAGTATTTT. Protein: CATSRDYAQYF. The rearrangement joins TRBV15 to TRBJ2-3; TRBD2 might be the D (6 bases). CDR3 length: 11 amino acids. Germline lookup yields CDR1 LNHNV and CDR2 YYDKDF (reference sequence). Trimming took 3 bases from V and 10 from J, leaving 8 bases between them.

The CDR3 sequence is CASSIGASGRKDTQYF. CDR3 bases: TGTGCCAGTAGTATCGGGGCTAGCGGGAGGAAAGATACGCAGTATTTT. The gene calls are TRBV19 and TRBJ2-3; 11 bases are shared with TRBD2. Germline V gene lookup returns CDR1 LNHDA and CDR2 SQIVND (reference sequence). Losses at the gene ends were 3 bases for V and 5 bases for J; bases not matched to a gene: 7. This CDR3 has 16 residues.

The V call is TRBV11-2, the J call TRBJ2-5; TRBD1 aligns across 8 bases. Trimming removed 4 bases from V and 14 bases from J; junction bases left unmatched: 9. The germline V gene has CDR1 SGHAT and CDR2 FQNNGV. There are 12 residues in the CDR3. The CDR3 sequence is CASSYWTGWGYF. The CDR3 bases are TGTGCCAGCAGCTACTGGACAGGGTGGGGCTACTTC.

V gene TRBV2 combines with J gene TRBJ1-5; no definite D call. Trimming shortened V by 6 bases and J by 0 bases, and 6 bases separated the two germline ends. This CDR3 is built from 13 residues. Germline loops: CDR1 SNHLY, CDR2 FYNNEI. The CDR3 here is CASRVYSNQPQHF. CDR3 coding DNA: TGTGCCAGCAGGGTTTATAGCAATCAGCCCCAGCATTTT. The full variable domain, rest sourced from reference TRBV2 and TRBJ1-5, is EPEVTQTPSHQVTQMGQEVILRCVPISNHLYFYWYRQILGQKVEFLVSFYNNEISEKSEIFDDQFSVERPDGSNFTLKIRSTKLEDSAMYFCASRVYSNQPQHFGDGTRLSIL.

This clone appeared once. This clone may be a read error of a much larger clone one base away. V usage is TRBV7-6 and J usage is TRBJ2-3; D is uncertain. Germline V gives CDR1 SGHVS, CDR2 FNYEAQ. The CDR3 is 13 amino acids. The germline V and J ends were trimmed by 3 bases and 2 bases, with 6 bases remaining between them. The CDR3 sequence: CASSFSTTDTQYF. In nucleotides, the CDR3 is TGTGCCAGCAGCTTCAGTACCACAGATACGCAGTATTTT.

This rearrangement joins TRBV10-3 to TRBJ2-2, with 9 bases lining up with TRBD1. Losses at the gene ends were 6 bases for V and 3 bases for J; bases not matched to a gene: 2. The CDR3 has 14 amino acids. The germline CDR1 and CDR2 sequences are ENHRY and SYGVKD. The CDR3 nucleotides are TGTGCCATCAGGAGGACAGGGGACACCGGGGAGCTGTTTTTT. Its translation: CAIRRTGDTGELFF.

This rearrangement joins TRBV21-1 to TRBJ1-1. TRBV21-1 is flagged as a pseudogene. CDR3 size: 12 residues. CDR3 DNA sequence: TGTGCCAGCAGCCCCCGACCTCTCGAAGCTTTCTTT. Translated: CASSPRPLEAFF.

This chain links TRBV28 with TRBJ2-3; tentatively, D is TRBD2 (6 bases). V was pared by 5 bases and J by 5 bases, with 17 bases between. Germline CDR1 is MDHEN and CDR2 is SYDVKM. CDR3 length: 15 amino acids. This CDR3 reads CASSDPQGGVDTQYF. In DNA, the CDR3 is TGTGCCAGCAGTGACCCGCAGGGCGGGGTAGATACGCAGTATTTT.

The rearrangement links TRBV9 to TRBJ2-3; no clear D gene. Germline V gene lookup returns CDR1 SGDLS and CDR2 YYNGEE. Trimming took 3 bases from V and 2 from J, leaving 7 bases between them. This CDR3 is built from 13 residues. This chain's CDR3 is CASSAAPTDTQYF. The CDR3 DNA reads TGTGCCAGCAGCGCGGCCCCCACAGATACGCAGTATTTT.

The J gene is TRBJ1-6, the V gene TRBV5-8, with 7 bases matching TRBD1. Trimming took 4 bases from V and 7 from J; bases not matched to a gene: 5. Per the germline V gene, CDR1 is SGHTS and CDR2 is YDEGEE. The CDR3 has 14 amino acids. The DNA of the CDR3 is TGTGCCAGCAGCGTGGGACAGTCCAATTCACCCCTCCACTTT. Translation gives CASSVGQSNSPLHF.

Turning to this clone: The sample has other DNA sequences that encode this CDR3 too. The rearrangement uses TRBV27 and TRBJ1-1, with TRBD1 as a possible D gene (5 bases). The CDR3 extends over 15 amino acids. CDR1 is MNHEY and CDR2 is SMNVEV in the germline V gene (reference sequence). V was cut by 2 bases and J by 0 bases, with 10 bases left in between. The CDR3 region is CASSLRQPLNTEAFF. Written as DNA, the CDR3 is TGTGCCAGCAGTTTACGACAGCCATTGAACACTGAAGCTTTCTTT.

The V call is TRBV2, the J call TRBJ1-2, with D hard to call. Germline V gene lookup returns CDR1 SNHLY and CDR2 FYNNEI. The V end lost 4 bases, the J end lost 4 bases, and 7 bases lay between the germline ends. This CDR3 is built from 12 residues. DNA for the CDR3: TGTGCCAGCAGTGCTCTGAGCTATGGCTACACCTTC. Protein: CASSALSYGYTF.

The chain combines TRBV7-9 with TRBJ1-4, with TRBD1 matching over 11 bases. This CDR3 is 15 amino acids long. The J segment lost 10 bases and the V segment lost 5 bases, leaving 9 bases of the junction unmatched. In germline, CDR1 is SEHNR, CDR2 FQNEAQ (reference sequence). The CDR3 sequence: CASSVQGQGAGKLFF. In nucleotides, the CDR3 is TGTGCCAGCAGCGTTCAAGGACAGGGGGCGGGAAAACTGTTTTTT.